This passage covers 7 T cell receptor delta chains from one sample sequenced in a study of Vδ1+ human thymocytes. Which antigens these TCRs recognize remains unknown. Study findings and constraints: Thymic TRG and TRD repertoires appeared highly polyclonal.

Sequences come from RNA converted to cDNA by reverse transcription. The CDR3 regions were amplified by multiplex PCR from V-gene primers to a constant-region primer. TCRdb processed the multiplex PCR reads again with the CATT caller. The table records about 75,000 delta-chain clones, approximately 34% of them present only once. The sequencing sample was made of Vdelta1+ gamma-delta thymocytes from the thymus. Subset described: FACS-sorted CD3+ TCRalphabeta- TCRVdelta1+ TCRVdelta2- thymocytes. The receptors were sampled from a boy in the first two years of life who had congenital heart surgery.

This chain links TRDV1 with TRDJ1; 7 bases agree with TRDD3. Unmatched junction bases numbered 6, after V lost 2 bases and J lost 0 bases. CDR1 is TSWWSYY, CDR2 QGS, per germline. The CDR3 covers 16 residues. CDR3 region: CALGETWGTDTDKLIF. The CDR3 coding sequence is TGTGCTCTTGGGGAAACGTGGGGGACCGACACCGATAAACTCATCTTT.

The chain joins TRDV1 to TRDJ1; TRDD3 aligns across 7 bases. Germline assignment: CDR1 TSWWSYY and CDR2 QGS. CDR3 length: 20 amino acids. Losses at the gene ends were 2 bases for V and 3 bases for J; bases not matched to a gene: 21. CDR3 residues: CALGELGWIRGSVVPDKLIF. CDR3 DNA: TGTGCTCTTGGGGAATTGGGGTGGATACGCGGGAGTGTCGTCCCCGATAAACTCATCTTT.

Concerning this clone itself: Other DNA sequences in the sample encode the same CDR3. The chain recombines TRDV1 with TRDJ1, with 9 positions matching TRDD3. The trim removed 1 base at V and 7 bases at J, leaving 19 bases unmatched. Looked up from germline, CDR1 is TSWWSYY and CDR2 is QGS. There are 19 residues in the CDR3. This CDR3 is CALGEPSTPGDTPSGKLIF. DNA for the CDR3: TGTGCTCTTGGGGAACCCTCAACCCCCGGGGATACGCCGTCGGGTAAACTCATCTTT.

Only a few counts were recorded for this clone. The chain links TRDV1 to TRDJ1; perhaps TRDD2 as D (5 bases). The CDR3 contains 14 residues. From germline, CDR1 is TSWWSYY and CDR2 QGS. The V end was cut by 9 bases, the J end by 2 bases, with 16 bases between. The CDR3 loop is CALRLPTRTDKLIF. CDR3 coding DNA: TGTGCTCTCCGACTCCCTACTCGGACCGATAAACTCATCTTT.

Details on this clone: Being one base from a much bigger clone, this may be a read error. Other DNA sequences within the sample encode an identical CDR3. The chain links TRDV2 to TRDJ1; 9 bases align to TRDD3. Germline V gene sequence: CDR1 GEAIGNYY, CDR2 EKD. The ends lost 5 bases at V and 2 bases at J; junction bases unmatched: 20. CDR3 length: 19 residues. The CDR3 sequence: CACVGSCLGIRGSTDKLIF. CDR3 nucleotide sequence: TGTGCCTGTGTTGGCTCCTGTCTGGGGATACGCGGATCAACCGATAAACTCATCTTT.

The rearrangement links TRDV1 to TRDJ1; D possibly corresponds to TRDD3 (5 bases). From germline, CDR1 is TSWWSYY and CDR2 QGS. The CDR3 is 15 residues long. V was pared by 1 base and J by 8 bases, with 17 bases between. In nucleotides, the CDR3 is TGTGCTCTTGGGGAACCGATACTTGTACTGGAAAAACTCATCTTT. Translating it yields CALGEPILVLEKLIF.

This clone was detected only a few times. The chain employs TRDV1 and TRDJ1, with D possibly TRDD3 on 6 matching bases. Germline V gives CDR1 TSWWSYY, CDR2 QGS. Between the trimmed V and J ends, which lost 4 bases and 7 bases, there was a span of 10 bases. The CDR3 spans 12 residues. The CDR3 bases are TGTGCTCTTGGGGTCCCCTGGGGTAAACTCATCTTT. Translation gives CALGVPWGKLIF.